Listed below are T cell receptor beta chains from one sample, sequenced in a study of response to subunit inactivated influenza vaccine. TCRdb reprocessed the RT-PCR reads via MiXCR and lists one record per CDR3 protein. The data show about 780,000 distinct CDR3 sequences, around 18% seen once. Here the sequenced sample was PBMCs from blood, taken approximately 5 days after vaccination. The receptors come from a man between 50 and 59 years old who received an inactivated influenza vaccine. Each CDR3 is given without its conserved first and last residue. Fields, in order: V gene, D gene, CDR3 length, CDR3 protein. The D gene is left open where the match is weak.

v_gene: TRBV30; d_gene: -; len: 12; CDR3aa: AWGEALSTDTQY
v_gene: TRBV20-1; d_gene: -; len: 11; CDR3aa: SANTRAVREQF
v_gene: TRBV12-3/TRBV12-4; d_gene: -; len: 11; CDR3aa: ASSLPGVYGYT
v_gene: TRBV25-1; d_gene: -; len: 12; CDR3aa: ASSEVSEPREQF
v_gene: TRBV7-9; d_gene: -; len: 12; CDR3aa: ASSPVASGNTIY
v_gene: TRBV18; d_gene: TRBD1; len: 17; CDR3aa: ASSPTGLQGNPWTDTQY
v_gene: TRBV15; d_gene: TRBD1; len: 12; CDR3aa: ATSRTGEFQPQH
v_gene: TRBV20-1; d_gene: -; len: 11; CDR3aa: SARDWGGYEQY
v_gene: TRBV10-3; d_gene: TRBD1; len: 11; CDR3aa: AISGTGGETQY
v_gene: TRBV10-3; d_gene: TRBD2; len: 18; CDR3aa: AISEPPALLAGVSTDTQY
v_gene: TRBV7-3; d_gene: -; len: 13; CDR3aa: ASSLLGVGANVLT
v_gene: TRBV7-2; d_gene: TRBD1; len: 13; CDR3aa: ASSQGQDSNQPQH
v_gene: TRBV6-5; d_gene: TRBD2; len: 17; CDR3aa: ASSYGTRLRHSGANVLT
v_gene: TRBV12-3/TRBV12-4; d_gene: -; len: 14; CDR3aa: ASSGGGGASYNEQF
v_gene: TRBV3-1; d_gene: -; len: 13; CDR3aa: ASSQGETVTYEQY
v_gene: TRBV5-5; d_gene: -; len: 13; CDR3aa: ASSLAQGTGYEQY
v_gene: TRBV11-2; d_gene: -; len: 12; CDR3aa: ASSAALIPYEQY
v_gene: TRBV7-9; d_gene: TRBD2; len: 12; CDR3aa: ASSPSGNPYEQY
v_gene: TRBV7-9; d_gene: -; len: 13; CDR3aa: ASSLGAGHYNEQF
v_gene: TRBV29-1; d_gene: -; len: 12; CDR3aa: SVDSTATYNEQF
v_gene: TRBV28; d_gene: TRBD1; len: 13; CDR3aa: ASSGPGQGADTQY
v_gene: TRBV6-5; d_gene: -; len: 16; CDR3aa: ASSYSKIPGSLYNEQF
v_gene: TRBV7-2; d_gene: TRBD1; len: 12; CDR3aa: ASSFYRGQYEQY
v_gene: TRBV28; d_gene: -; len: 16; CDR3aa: ASSLFKRGRGSNQPQH
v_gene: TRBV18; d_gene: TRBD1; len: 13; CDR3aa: ASSPMTGANSPLH
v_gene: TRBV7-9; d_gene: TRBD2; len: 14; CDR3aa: ASSPRGGRLLETQY
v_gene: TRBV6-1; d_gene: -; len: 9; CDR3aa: ASANRNEQY
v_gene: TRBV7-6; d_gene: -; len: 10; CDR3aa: ASSGHINEQF
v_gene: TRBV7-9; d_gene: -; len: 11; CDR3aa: ASSLGLGGALF
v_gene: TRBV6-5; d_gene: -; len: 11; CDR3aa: ASSYVRGNTIY
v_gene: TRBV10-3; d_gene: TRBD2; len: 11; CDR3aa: ANQEAGTNEQF